Shown below are 9 T cell receptor beta chains from a single sample sequenced in a study of blood T cell repertoires in COVID-19. Here immunoSEQ multiplex PCR was the method, and the copy in TCRdb shows in-frame clones only, minus some. Here the sample spans hundreds of thousands of clones, about 83% being singletons. What was sequenced was peripheral blood. The receptors here all came from a woman aged 40 to 50 with active or convalescent COVID-19.

The chain carries TRBV27 and TRBJ2-7, with D tentatively TRBD1 (6 bases). This CDR3 contains 14 residues. Between the trimmed V and J ends, which lost 6 bases and 6 bases, there was a span of 18 bases. Germline values: CDR1 MNHEY, CDR2 SMNVEV (reference sequence). The chain's CDR3 is CASSLLGQGLEQYF. CDR3 nucleotide sequence: TGTGCCAGCAGCCTCCTGGGGCAGGGGCTCGAGCAGTACTTC.

J is TRBJ2-7 and V is TRBV7-2; D remains unclear. The germline V gene encodes CDR1 SGHTA and CDR2 FQGNSA. CDR3 size: 13 residues. V was pared by 0 bases and J by 2 bases, with 5 bases between. The CDR3 DNA reads TGTGCCAGCAGCTTAGCACTGACCTACGAGCAGTACTTC. This sequence encodes CASSLALTYEQYF. Filled out from reference TRBV7-2 and TRBJ2-7, the complete variable domain reads GAGVSQSPSNKVTEKGKDVELRCDPISGHTALYWYRQSLGQGLEFLIYFQGNSAPDKSGLPSDRFSAERTGGSVSTLTIQRTQQEDSAVYLCASSLALTYEQYFGPGTRLTVT.

This chain links TRBV6-5 with TRBJ1-3, with 8 bases fitting TRBD1. Germline V lookup: CDR1 MNHEY, CDR2 SVGAGI. CDR3 length equals 13 residues. After removal of 7 bases from V and 4 bases from J, the junction contained 3 bases not matched to a gene. The CDR3 region has the DNA TGTGCCAGCAATGGGGACAGGGGAAACACCATATATTTT. Translating it yields CASNGDRGNTIYF.

This clone was seen a few times. The CDR3 DNA follows: TGTGCCAGCTCACCACCGAACGGGAGGGCCGGGAGTGAGCAGTTCTTC. Amino acids: CASSPPNGRAGSEQFF. The chain recombines TRBV18 with TRBJ2-1; TRBD2 agrees at 8 bases. In germline, CDR1 is KGHSH, CDR2 LQKENI. V dropped 0 bases and J dropped 9; count of bases not matched to a gene: 10. CDR3 length equals 16 residues.

A single count supports this clone. The chain is built from TRBV11-3 and TRBJ2-4; D ambiguous. This CDR3 is built from 14 residues. V gave up 1 base and J gave up 5 bases, with 9 bases separating them. Germline V gives CDR1 SGHNT, CDR2 YENEEA. For the CDR3, the DNA is TGTGCCAGCAGCTTAGGAGGTTACCAAAACATTCAGTACTTC. Amino acid sequence: CASSLGGYQNIQYF.

The rearrangement links TRBV6-5 to TRBJ2-3; possibly TRBD2 for D (5 bases). Germline CDR1 MNHEY, CDR2 SVGAGI. The CDR3 sequence is 15 residues long. V lost 6 bases and J 2 bases, leaving 15 bases between the germline ends. The CDR3 nucleotides read TGTGCCAGCAGGCCCGGGATTGCGGTCACAGATACGCAGTATTTT. Residues: CASRPGIAVTDTQYF.

The J gene is TRBJ1-1, the V gene TRBV10-3; D gene ambiguous. The CDR3 contains 13 residues. The V and J ends lost 7 bases and 4 bases respectively, with 13 bases between them. CDR1 ENHRY and CDR2 SYGVKD come from the germline V gene. CDR3 bases: TGTGCCATCACTCGAGAGGGTGTCACTGAAGCTTTCTTT. Its translation is CAITREGVTEAFF.

The chain is built from TRBV5-1 and TRBJ1-4, with D possibly TRBD1 on 5 matching bases. The CDR3 is 17 amino acids. Trimming left V 1 base short and J 2 bases short, with 15 bases between. Per germline, CDR1 SGHRS and CDR2 YFSETQ. The CDR3 loop reads CASSLTAGSATNEKLFF. The CDR3 DNA follows: TGCGCCAGCAGCTTGACCGCAGGGTCAGCCACTAATGAAAAACTGTTTTTT.

V and J are TRBV3-1 (or the pseudogene TRBV3-2) and TRBJ2-5, with D unresolved. V lost 3 bases, J lost 5 bases, and 13 bases lay in between. CDR3 size: 14 residues. CDR1 and CDR2 from the germline V gene are LGHDT and YNNKEL (reference sequence). DNA of the CDR3: TGTGCCAGCAGCCATCTAGGTTTCGGGGAGACCCAGTACTTC. Translating gives CASSHLGFGETQYF.